The 29 T cell receptor beta chains reported below all come from one sample, sequenced in a study of blood T cell repertoires in COVID-19. Assay: immunoSEQ multiplex PCR; the TCRdb copy retains only in-frame clones and omits some. The data contain about 320,000 clones, roughly nine tenths of them singletons. The sequenced sample consisted of PBMCs or T cells enriched from blood (not recorded which). These receptors all stem from a man between 60 and 75 years old who had recovered from COVID-19.

V and J are TRBV5-5 and TRBJ2-5; 8 bases are a match to TRBD1. The CDR3 has 13 residues. In germline, CDR1 is SGHKS, CDR2 YYEKEE (reference sequence). Trimming at V came to 3 bases and at J to 3 bases, leaving 1 base not matched to a gene. CDR3 DNA sequence: TGTGCCAGCAGCTGGACAGGGAAAGAGACCCAGTACTTC. Translated, it gives CASSWTGKETQYF.

J is TRBJ1-1 and V is TRBV7-6; no definite D call. This CDR3 is 13 amino acids long. Germline CDR1 and CDR2: SGHVS and FNYEAQ. V was shortened by 2 bases and J by 1 base, with 5 bases between the two germline ends. CDR3 DNA sequence: TGTGCCAGCAGCTTAAACAGGAACACTGAAGCTTTCTTT. Translation: CASSLNRNTEAFF.

V and J are TRBV2 and TRBJ1-4; 10 nucleotides match TRBD1. This CDR3 has 15 residues. Germline CDR1 reads SNHLY; CDR2 reads FYNNEI. V dropped 5 bases and J dropped 4; count of bases not matched to a gene: 4. CDR3 sequence reads: CASSRDRGNNEKLFF. CDR3 DNA sequence: TGTGCCAGCAGTCGGGACAGGGGCAATAATGAAAAACTGTTTTTT.

This clone was seen a handful of times. This chain links TRBV3-1 (or the pseudogene TRBV3-2) with TRBJ2-1; D is unresolved. The CDR3 runs to 12 residues. The germline gives CDR1 LGHDT, CDR2 YNNKEL (reference sequence). V lost 2 bases and J lost 5, with 4 bases in between. CDR3 coding DNA: TGTGCCAGCAGCCAATATAACAATGAGCAGTTCTTC. Translated: CASSQYNNEQFF.

V is TRBV5-4 and J is TRBJ2-3, with 7 bases fitting TRBD2. This CDR3 comprises 17 residues. Germline V gene data show CDR1 as SGHNT and CDR2 as YYREEE (reference sequence). Trimming removed 4 bases from V and 7 bases from J; junction bases left unmatched: 18. CDR3 loop: CASSLPRGESSGNTQYF. In DNA, the CDR3 is TGTGCCAGCAGCCTACCTCGGGGGGAAAGCTCGGGGAATACGCAGTATTTT.

This chain uses TRBV6-1 with TRBJ1-2, with D possibly matching TRBD1 (5 bases). Germline loops: CDR1 MNHNS, CDR2 SASEGT. V was trimmed by 1 base and J by 8 bases, leaving 11 bases between them. This CDR3 is 13 amino acids long. CDR3 DNA: TGTGCCAGCAGTGAAGTAGGGGTCGGAGGCTACACCTTC. Amino acids: CASSEVGVGGYTF.

This chain uses TRBV7-9 with TRBJ2-4; TRBD1 agrees at 8 bases. Germline values: CDR1 SEHNR, CDR2 FQNEAQ (reference sequence). V lost 5 bases, J lost 7 bases, and 10 bases stayed unmatched. There are 15 residues in the CDR3. In DNA form, the CDR3 reads TGTGCCAGCAGCCCTCGGACAGGGCGACATAACATTCAGTACTTC. Its protein is CASSPRTGRHNIQYF.

The chain employs TRBV7-3 and TRBJ2-1, with a weak D call TRBD2 (5 bases). Trimming pared 5 bases from V and 0 bases from J, leaving 14 bases between. This CDR3 is built from 16 residues. Germline-derived CDR1 and CDR2 are SGHTA and FQGTGA. CDR3 sequence: CASSKGPGSSYNEQFF. The CDR3 DNA follows: TGTGCCAGCAGCAAAGGGCCGGGGAGCTCCTACAATGAGCAGTTCTTC.

V and J are TRBV24-1 and TRBJ2-1, with 8 bases fitting TRBD2. V shed 4 bases and J 9 bases; nucleotides not matched to a gene: 4. Germline V gives CDR1 KGHDR, CDR2 SFDVKD. The CDR3 contains 13 residues. CDR3 in amino acids: CATSDPGLAEQFF. CDR3 in DNA: TGTGCCACCAGTGACCCCGGACTAGCTGAGCAGTTCTTC.

The chain carries TRBV10-3 and TRBJ2-1; 9 bases agree with TRBD2. Losses at the gene ends were 4 bases for V and 5 bases for J; bases not matched to a gene: 6. CDR1 is ENHRY and CDR2 is SYGVKD in the germline V gene. CDR3 size: 15 residues. The CDR3 DNA reads as TGTGCCATCAGTGGGGGACTAGCCTTAAACAATGAGCAGTTCTTC. As protein: CAISGGLALNNEQFF.

The V gene is TRBV5-1, the J gene TRBJ1-6, with unresolved D. The germline V gene encodes CDR1 SGHRS and CDR2 YFSETQ. The V end lost 4 bases, the J end lost 5 bases, and 13 bases lay between the germline ends. CDR3 size: 15 residues. CDR3 loop: CASSRVGSDNSPLHF. CDR3 coding DNA: TGCGCCAGCAGCCGAGTCGGGAGCGATAATTCACCCCTCCACTTT.

The V call is TRBV3-1 (or the pseudogene TRBV3-2), the J call TRBJ2-1, with 9 bases identical to TRBD2. V shed 6 bases, J shed 4 bases, and the junction held 4 bases outside the gene matches. The CDR3 runs 14 residues. The V gene's germline CDR1 is LGHDT and CDR2 YNNKEL (reference sequence). The CDR3 DNA is TGTGCCAGCAGTGAGGCGGGGGGGTACAATGAGCAGTTCTTC. This codes for CASSEAGGYNEQFF.

This chain joins TRBV4-1 and TRBJ2-1; 8 bases align to TRBD1. Unmatched junction bases numbered 15, after V lost 2 bases and J lost 3 bases. The CDR3 extends over 19 amino acids. Germline V gene sequence: CDR1 MGHRA, CDR2 YSYEKL. The chain's CDR3 is CASSQFLRQGSRVYNEQFF. The DNA of the CDR3 is TGCGCCAGCAGCCAATTTCTGAGACAGGGGTCCCGGGTCTACAATGAGCAGTTCTTC.

The J gene is TRBJ1-5, the V gene TRBV7-2; 8 bases align to TRBD1. This CDR3 region has 13 residues. V gave up 5 bases and J gave up 7 bases; unmatched junction bases: 4. Per germline, CDR1 SGHTA and CDR2 FQGNSA. This CDR3 is CASSPGGRQPQHF. CDR3 DNA: TGTGCCAGCAGCCCAGGGGGCCGGCAGCCCCAGCATTTT.

The chain uses TRBV7-9 and TRBJ2-1; 10 bases map to TRBD1. The germline V gene has CDR1 SEHNR and CDR2 FQNEAQ (reference sequence). The CDR3 spans 16 residues. J was trimmed by 3 bases and V by 2 bases; bases with no gene match: 4. The CDR3 region is CASSLRGTGDYNEQFF. CDR3 sequence (DNA): TGTGCCAGCAGCTTACGTGGGACAGGGGACTACAATGAGCAGTTCTTC.

The chain couples TRBV30 to TRBJ2-5; D remains unclear. V was shortened by 2 bases and J by 5 bases, with 12 bases between the two germline ends. Germline V gene sequence: CDR1 GTSNPN, CDR2 SVGIG (reference sequence). The CDR3 spans 13 residues. The CDR3 protein is CAWSNLRPETQYF. CDR3 nucleotide sequence: TGTGCCTGGAGTAATCTACGTCCGGAGACCCAGTACTTC.

This chain links TRBV30 with TRBJ2-7; D possibly corresponds to TRBD1 (5 bases). Deletions cut 3 bases from V and 6 bases from J, with 15 bases between. The CDR3 has 13 residues. Germline lookup yields CDR1 GTSNPN and CDR2 SVGIG (reference sequence). In DNA, the CDR3 is TGTGCCTGGAGCCCAACAGGAATACCCGAGCAGTACTTC. The encoded protein is CAWSPTGIPEQYF.

This clone came up once. This chain uses TRBV7-2 with TRBJ2-7; 9 bases agree with TRBD1. Trimming at V came to 8 bases and at J to 6 bases, leaving 8 bases not matched to a gene. Germline assignment: CDR1 SGHTA and CDR2 FQGNSA. This CDR3 region has 13 residues. CDR3 residues: CASRRDRAGEQYF. The CDR3 DNA sequence: TGTGCCAGCCGAAGGGACAGGGCAGGCGAGCAGTACTTC.

The rearrangement links TRBV24-1 to TRBJ2-1; TRBD1 matches at 8 bases. The length of the CDR3 is 16 residues. The germline CDR1 and CDR2 sequences are KGHDR and SFDVKD. Trimming removed 0 bases from V and 2 bases from J; junction bases left unmatched: 2. In nucleotides, the CDR3 is TGTGCCACCAGTGATTTGGGACAGGGAACCTACAATGAGCAGTTCTTC. Residues: CATSDLGQGTYNEQFF.

The rearrangement links TRBV11-3 to TRBJ1-4, with 9 bases identical to TRBD1. J lost 8 bases, V lost 3 bases, and 10 bases had no gene match. The CDR3 is made up of 16 amino acids. Germline CDR1 is SGHNT and CDR2 is YENEEA. The CDR3 DNA sequence: TGTGCCAGCAGCTTGGCTCCGGGGACAGGGATCGAAAAACTGTTTTTT. This encodes CASSLAPGTGIEKLFF. Using reference TRBV11-3 and TRBJ1-4 for the parts outside the CDR3, the full variable domain is EAGVVQSPRYKIIEKKQPVAFWCNPISGHNTLYWYLQNLGQGPELLIRYENEEAVDDSQLPKDRFSAERLKGVDSTLKIQPAELGDSAVYLCASSLAPGTGIEKLFFGSGTQLSVL.

V gene TRBV7-3 combines with J gene TRBJ1-1; D gene ambiguous. Germline lookup yields CDR1 SGHTA and CDR2 FQGTGA. The CDR3 sequence is 13 residues long. The germline V and J ends were trimmed by 2 bases and 2 bases, with 6 bases remaining between them. CDR3 nucleotides: TGTGCCAGCAGCTTATTTTATAACACTGAAGCTTTCTTT. Protein: CASSLFYNTEAFF.

The V gene is TRBV7-9, the J gene TRBJ2-7, with 7 bases lining up with TRBD1. The germline V gene has CDR1 SEHNR and CDR2 FQNEAQ (reference sequence). The CDR3 spans 14 residues. J lost 3 bases, V lost 5 bases, and 7 bases had no gene match. This CDR3 reads CASSKQGSSYEQYF. DNA for the CDR3: TGTGCCAGCAGCAAACAGGGGTCAAGCTACGAGCAGTACTTC.

The chain is built from TRBV10-1 and TRBJ1-1, with TRBD1 matching 9 bases. The CDR3 spans 15 residues. From germline, CDR1 is WNHNN and CDR2 SYGVQD (reference sequence). The junction had 8 bases not matched to a gene; V was cut back by 6 bases and J by 3 bases. The CDR3 is CASRPPGQGYTEAFF. CDR3 nucleotide sequence: TGCGCCAGCAGACCTCCGGGACAGGGATACACTGAAGCTTTCTTT.

This chain joins TRBV25-1 and TRBJ1-1; no clear D. The CDR3 is 13 residues long. Trimming left V 4 bases short and J 0 bases short, with 6 bases between. The V gene's germline CDR1 is MGHDK and CDR2 SYGVNS. CDR3 region: CASSGPLNTEAFF. In DNA form, the CDR3 reads TGTGCCAGCAGTGGTCCCTTGAACACTGAAGCTTTCTTT.

The chain carries TRBV19 and TRBJ1-6; tentatively, D is TRBD1 (5 bases). The V gene's germline CDR1 is LNHDA and CDR2 SQIVND (reference sequence). The CDR3 has 15 amino acids. Trimming cost V 1 base and J 8 bases, with 12 bases left between them. CDR3 sequence reads: CASSIVGAVYSPLHF. The CDR3 DNA is TGTGCCAGTAGTATAGTTGGGGCAGTTTATTCACCCCTCCACTTT.

The chain employs TRBV27 and TRBJ2-1; 8 positions match TRBD2. The V gene's germline CDR1 is MNHEY and CDR2 SMNVEV (reference sequence). The V and J ends lost 4 bases and 0 bases, in that order; junction bases with no gene match: 11. The CDR3 is made up of 18 amino acids. CDR3 in amino acids: CASSWGISGTSSYNEQFF. CDR3 bases: TGTGCCAGCAGTTGGGGTATTAGCGGGACGAGCTCCTACAATGAGCAGTTCTTC.

V is TRBV7-2 and J is TRBJ1-3; tentative D call: TRBD1 (5 bases). V lost 5 bases, J lost 3 bases, and 17 bases lay in between. The CDR3 consists of 16 residues. Germline V CDR1 and CDR2: SGHTA, FQGNSA. The CDR3 spells CASSLETARIGNTIYF. The CDR3 nucleotides are TGTGCCAGCAGCCTCGAGACAGCACGTATTGGAAACACCATATATTTT.

The CDR3 protein is CASSSPGSNSYEQYF. CDR3 nucleotides: TGTGCCAGCAGTTCCCCCGGGTCGAACTCCTACGAGCAGTACTTC. This chain uses TRBV6-5 with TRBJ2-7; D uncertain. Germline values: CDR1 MNHEY, CDR2 SVGAGI. This CDR3 region has 15 residues. V was clipped by 4 bases and J by 0 bases, with 13 bases between them.

The rearrangement links TRBV30 to TRBJ1-1; D ambiguous. V lost 3 bases and J 3 bases, leaving 5 bases between the germline ends. Per germline, CDR1 GTSNPN and CDR2 SVGIG (reference sequence). The CDR3 is 11 residues long. CDR3 loop: CAWSDYTEAFF. Written as DNA, the CDR3 is TGTGCCTGGAGCGACTACACTGAAGCTTTCTTT.